The 32 T cell receptor beta chains given below trace back to one sample, sequenced in a study of CD8+CD57+ T cells in acquired aplastic anemia. Both TCR beta VDJ combination and CDR3 sequence profiling were carried out. Genomic DNA was the template for this profiling. Each CDR3 protein gets one entry after TCRdb re-called the reads with MiXCR. The sample consists of roughly 170,000 distinct CDR3 sequences, 45% to 60% of them appearing once. Sequenced patients had shown CD8+CD57+ cell expansion by flow cytometry. Sequencing input: sorted CD4+, CD8+, or CD8+CD57+ T cells (not recorded which) from PBMCs. The source of these receptors is a human donor with aplastic anemia.

The gene calls are TRBV2 and TRBJ2-5, with D possibly TRBD1 on 6 matching bases. Germline V lookup: CDR1 SNHLY, CDR2 FYNNEI. The CDR3 totals 18 residues. The V end lost 1 base, the J end lost 5 bases, and 23 bases lay between the germline ends. The CDR3 nucleotides are TGTGCCAGCAGTGAAGAGACCGGGACACGAAGTAACCGGGAGACCCAGTACTTC. As protein: CASSEETGTRSNRETQYF.

The V and J genes are TRBV7-8 and TRBJ2-3, with D unclear. V was clipped by 7 bases and J by 2 bases, with 16 bases between them. Germline assignment: CDR1 SGHVS and CDR2 FQNEAQ. This CDR3 region has 15 residues. This CDR3 reads CASNPTRVPTDTQYF. The CDR3 region has the DNA TGTGCCAGCAACCCAACAAGAGTCCCCACAGATACGCAGTATTTT. The full variable domain, in which reference TRBV7-8 and TRBJ2-3 provide the parts outside the CDR3, is GAGVSQSPRYKVAKRGQDVALRCDPISGHVSLFWYQQALGQGPEFLTYFQNEAQLDKSGLPSDRFFAERPEGSVSTLKIQRTQQEDSAVYLCASNPTRVPTDTQYFGPGTRLTVL.

This chain joins TRBV20-1 and TRBJ1-1, with 10 bases lining up with TRBD1. The length of the CDR3 is 16 residues. Germline V gene sequence: CDR1 DFQATT, CDR2 SNEGSKA (reference sequence). V lost 0 bases and J lost 3; bases outside the gene matches: 7. DNA of the CDR3: TGCAGTGCTAGAGATCTCTGGGACAGGGGCGACACTGAAGCTTTCTTT. Translating it yields CSARDLWDRGDTEAFF.

This clonotype occurred many times. The chain is built from TRBV12-3 or TRBV12-4 and TRBJ1-1; D is possibly TRBD1 (5 bases). The ends were cut back, 3 bases at V and 4 bases at J, with 12 bases in the middle. The CDR3 extends over 14 amino acids. CDR3 residues: CASSFGQGVTEAFF. The DNA for the CDR3 is TGTGCCAGCAGTTTTGGGCAGGGCGTCACTGAAGCTTTCTTT.

This chain joins TRBV19 and TRBJ1-1; D gene unclear. Trimming stripped 4 bases from V and 5 bases from J, with 17 bases between. Germline V gene lookup returns CDR1 LNHDA and CDR2 SQIVND (reference sequence). This CDR3 contains 15 residues. The CDR3 sequence: CASSSLGRGTTEAFF. Written as DNA, the CDR3 is TGTGCCAGTAGTAGCCTAGGACGGGGAACTACTGAAGCTTTCTTT.

This clonotype was seen ten or more times. The V gene is TRBV7-3, the J gene TRBJ2-5, with 12 positions matching TRBD1. Germline V gene data show CDR1 as SGHTA and CDR2 as FQGTGA. CDR3 length equals 15 residues. Trimming removed 5 bases from V and 5 bases from J; junction bases left unmatched: 6. This chain's CDR3 is CASSAGTGGAETQYF. DNA of the CDR3: TGTGCCAGCAGCGCTGGGACAGGGGGCGCGGAGACCCAGTACTTC.

This clonotype was seen at least ten times. The chain employs TRBV7-2 and TRBJ2-2; the D is unclear. The CDR3 is 13 amino acids. Germline-derived CDR1 and CDR2 are SGHTA and FQGNSA. V lost 5 bases, J lost 5 bases, and 9 bases lay in between. CDR3 amino acids: CASSLRYTGELFF. Written as DNA, the CDR3 is TGTGCCAGCAGCCTCCGGTATACCGGGGAGCTGTTTTTT.

Relative to its sample, this clonotype is medium-sized. The chain uses TRBV10-3 and TRBJ1-3, with D maybe TRBD1 (6 bases). The CDR3 runs 13 residues. Trimming took off 3 bases at V and 3 bases at J, with 6 bases between the two ends. Germline V gene data show CDR1 as ENHRY and CDR2 as SYGVKD. CDR3 DNA: TGTGCCATCAGTGACAGGGGTGGAAACACCATATATTTT. Residues: CAISDRGGNTIYF.

This sequence joins TRBV9 and TRBJ1-2; 7 nucleotides align to TRBD1. Germline V CDR1 and CDR2: SGDLS, YYNGEE. Losses at the gene ends were 4 bases for V and 4 bases for J; bases not matched to a gene: 16. The CDR3 loop spans 17 amino acids. The CDR3, as DNA: TGTGCCAGCAGCCCTCCCACAGGGGAAAGGGCTATCTATGGCTACACCTTC. Encoded protein: CASSPPTGERAIYGYTF. Complete variable domain (other parts from reference TRBV9 and TRBJ1-2): DSGVTQTPKHLITATGQRVTLRCSPRSGDLSVYWYQQSLDQGLQFLIQYYNGEERAKGNILERFSAQQFPDLHSELNLSSLELGDSALYFCASSPPTGERAIYGYTFGSGTRLTVV.

The chain uses TRBV11-2 and TRBJ1-4, with D perhaps matching TRBD1 (5 bases). The CDR3 extends over 16 amino acids. Germline CDR1 SGHAT, CDR2 FQNNGV. Trimming left V 5 bases short and J 3 bases short, with 16 bases between. The CDR3 region is CASSPEVRAANEKLFF. The CDR3 bases are TGTGCCAGCAGCCCCGAGGTCAGGGCGGCTAATGAAAAACTGTTTTTT.

In its sample, this clonotype was seen a few times. The rearrangement uses TRBV20-1 and TRBJ2-7; no definite D call. V was shortened by 3 bases and J by 2 bases, with 11 bases between the two germline ends. The CDR3 consists of 13 residues. From germline, CDR1 is DFQATT and CDR2 SNEGSKA (reference sequence). The CDR3 DNA is TGCAGTGCTAGGCCGGACGGAACCTACGAGCAGTACTTC. Protein sequence: CSARPDGTYEQYF.

For this clonotype: One base away lies a much larger clone, so this may be a sequencing read error. The V gene is TRBV5-6, the J gene TRBJ1-2, with a weak D call TRBD1 (6 bases). V dropped 1 base and J dropped 14 bases, with 21 bases sitting between them. The CDR3 is made up of 14 amino acids. Germline loops: CDR1 SGHDT, CDR2 YYEEEE. The CDR3 coding sequence is TGTGCCAGCAGCTTGAGACGGGGGGGCCTCCTTGTTACCTTC. Amino acids: CASSLRRGGLLVTF.

Notes on this clonotype: One end of the junction varies from germline; a read error may be responsible. The chain recombines TRBV7-3 with TRBJ1-2; D unclear. Germline V gives CDR1 SGHTA, CDR2 FQGTGA. The CDR3 extends over 15 amino acids. DNA for the CDR3: TGTGCCAGCAGCCTAACCCCGGGCCTAAGCTATGGCTACACCTTC. Residues: CASSLTPGLSYGYTF.

This clonotype has ten or more counts. The rearrangement joins TRBV5-1 to TRBJ2-2; no reliable D call. The CDR3 is 14 amino acids. V was trimmed by 4 bases and J by 0 bases, leaving 7 bases between them. CDR1 and CDR2 (germline): SGHRS, YFSETQ. CDR3 region: CASSGRPNTGELFF. Here the CDR3 DNA reads TGCGCCAGCAGCGGCCGGCCGAACACCGGGGAGCTGTTTTTT.

V is TRBV5-1 and J is TRBJ2-7; D not resolved. Germline V gene sequence: CDR1 SGHRS, CDR2 YFSETQ. The CDR3 spans 13 residues. The V end was cut by 0 bases, the J end by 7 bases, with 11 bases between. In nucleotides, the CDR3 is TGCGCCAGCAGCTTGGGTGCCTCCTGGGAGCAGTACTTC. Protein product: CASSLGASWEQYF.

Ten or more counts support this clonotype. The chain has TRBV5-6 and TRBJ2-5, with D tentatively TRBD2 (5 bases). In germline, CDR1 is SGHDT, CDR2 YYEEEE. This CDR3 is built from 16 residues. Trimming removed 2 bases from V and 5 bases from J, with 19 bases in between. The CDR3 loop is CASSLGNVGVGETQYF. CDR3 bases: TGTGCCAGCAGCTTAGGTAACGTCGGGGTCGGCGAGACCCAGTACTTC.

The chain combines TRBV19 with TRBJ2-7; 7 nucleotides align to TRBD1. The V gene end was trimmed by 6 bases and the J gene end by 1 base; junction bases not matched to a gene: 6. Germline CDR1 LNHDA, CDR2 SQIVND (reference sequence). This CDR3 is built from 14 residues. The CDR3: CASRGQVGSYEQYF. The CDR3 region has the DNA TGTGCCAGTAGAGGACAGGTGGGGTCCTACGAGCAGTACTTC.

This clonotype came up a few times. V usage is TRBV3-1 and J usage is TRBJ1-5, with no clear D. Trimming shortened V by 3 bases and J by 3 bases, and 15 bases separated the two germline ends. Germline CDR1 and CDR2: LGHDT and YNNKEL (reference sequence). The CDR3 has 16 amino acids. The CDR3 DNA reads TGTGCCAGCAGCCAGATGTCCGGATCCAACAATCAGCCCCAGCATTTT. It specifies CASSQMSGSNNQPQHF.

This clonotype showed up just a few times. The J gene is TRBJ2-7, the V gene TRBV27; unclear D gene. Trimming took off 5 bases at V and 1 base at J, with 9 bases between the two ends. Germline V lookup: CDR1 MNHEY, CDR2 SMNVEV (reference sequence). The length of the CDR3 is 13 residues. In DNA form, the CDR3 reads TGTGCCAGCAGTCTTTTTGTGTCCTACGAGCAGTACTTC. Encoded protein: CASSLFVSYEQYF.

The sample holds many counts of this clonotype. The rearrangement links TRBV18 to TRBJ2-5; D perhaps matches TRBD1 (5 bases). CDR1 is KGHSH, CDR2 LQKENI, per germline. The CDR3 sequence is 14 residues long. V lost 2 bases and J 1 base, leaving 8 bases between the germline ends. For the CDR3, the DNA is TGTGCCAGCTCACCAACCAGGGCCCAAGAGACCCAGTACTTC. Translating gives CASSPTRAQETQYF.

Note on this clonotype: Its ends do not fully match the called genes, so a read error is possible. The chain uses TRBV10-3 and TRBJ2-7; TRBD1 matches 9 bases. The CDR3 runs 15 residues. CDR1 and CDR2 (germline): ENHRY, SYGVKD. CDR3 coding DNA: TGTGCCAGCAGTTACTCGACCGGGACAGGGACCGAGCAGTACTTC. Translation gives CASSYSTGTGTEQYF.

The sample holds many counts of this clonotype. The chain recombines TRBV7-9 with TRBJ2-7; TRBD1 matches at 7 bases. The V segment lost 2 bases and the J segment 3 bases; nucleotides outside the gene matches: 4. CDR1 is SEHNR, CDR2 FQNEAQ, per germline (reference sequence). The CDR3 contains 14 residues. CDR3: CASSLTGVNYEQYF. DNA of the CDR3: TGTGCCAGCAGCTTAACAGGGGTGAACTACGAGCAGTACTTC.

V is TRBV15 and J is TRBJ2-1; TRBD1 is a possible D gene (5 bases). The CDR3 runs 14 residues. V was shortened by 0 bases and J by 10 bases, with 13 bases between the two germline ends. Germline V gene sequence: CDR1 LNHNV, CDR2 YYDKDF (reference sequence). The CDR3 nucleotides read TGTGCCACCAGCAGAGATAAAGGGGTAGGCGAGCAGTTCTTC. It specifies CATSRDKGVGEQFF.

This clonotype was seen at least ten times. The rearrangement joins TRBV6-1 to TRBJ2-5; 7 nucleotides agree with TRBD2. The CDR3 totals 15 residues. The germline V gene has CDR1 MNHNS and CDR2 SASEGT. The V and J ends lost 6 bases and 4 bases, in that order; junction bases with no gene match: 11. This CDR3 is CASSPRGGVGETQYF. The CDR3 DNA reads as TGTGCCAGCAGCCCCCGGGGAGGGGTCGGAGAGACCCAGTACTTC.

The chain has TRBV9 and TRBJ2-1; 8 nucleotides match TRBD2. The CDR3 is 15 amino acids. V gave up 0 bases and J gave up 11 bases; unmatched junction bases: 10. Germline assignment: CDR1 SGDLS and CDR2 YYNGEE. DNA for the CDR3: TGTGCCAGCAGCGTAGACGGGAGGGCCCGCGGGAAGCAGTTCTTC. This encodes CASSVDGRARGKQFF.

The V call is TRBV19, the J call TRBJ1-1; D not certain. Trimming took 9 bases from V and 0 from J, leaving 17 bases between them. Germline V gene data show CDR1 as LNHDA and CDR2 as SQIVND (reference sequence). This CDR3 contains 15 residues. The CDR3 here is CASAATGSMNTEAFF. The CDR3 DNA follows: TGTGCCAGCGCGGCGACGGGGAGCATGAACACTGAAGCTTTCTTT.

This clonotype has at least ten counts. The chain has TRBV7-9 and TRBJ2-7; D might be TRBD1 or TRBD2, each matching 5 bases. CDR3 length: 11 amino acids. Trimming removed 5 bases at V and 6 bases at J, with 8 bases between. Germline CDR1 SEHNR, CDR2 FQNEAQ (reference sequence). This CDR3 is CASSGDGEQYF. The CDR3 nucleotides read TGTGCCAGCAGCGGGGACGGCGAGCAGTACTTC.

This clonotype was counted many times. The V and J genes are TRBV5-1 and TRBJ1-4; D remains ambiguous. The CDR3 is 15 amino acids. The ends were cut back, 1 base at V and 4 bases at J, with 11 bases in the middle. Germline CDR1 and CDR2: SGHRS and YFSETQ. In nucleotides, the CDR3 is TGCGCCAGCAGCTTGCTCGGTCAGAGTAATGAAAAACTGTTTTTT. Translation: CASSLLGQSNEKLFF.

J is TRBJ2-3 and V is TRBV24-1; D gene ambiguous. Germline V lookup: CDR1 KGHDR, CDR2 SFDVKD. The CDR3 is 12 residues long. Trimming removed 0 bases at V and 11 bases at J, with 8 bases between. The DNA of the CDR3 is TGTGCCACCAGTGATTTGACCTCCAGGCAGTATTTT. This sequence encodes CATSDLTSRQYF.

The chain has TRBV29-1 and TRBJ1-1; tentative D call: TRBD1 (6 bases). In germline, CDR1 is SQVTM, CDR2 ANQGSEA. The V and J ends lost 7 bases and 1 base respectively, with 16 bases between them. The CDR3 contains 14 residues. CDR3 DNA: TGCAGCGGTGCCCCGGGACATACGAACACTGAAGCTTTCTTT. This encodes CSGAPGHTNTEAFF.

In its sample, this clonotype was seen a few times. V is TRBV27 and J is TRBJ2-7, with a tentative D call TRBD2 (7 bases). The V end was cut by 6 bases, the J end by 2 bases, with 17 bases between. The germline gives CDR1 MNHEY, CDR2 SMNVEV (reference sequence). The CDR3 loop spans 15 amino acids. The CDR3 nucleotides are TGTGCCAGCAGAGCTCGTGGGGGGGGCACCTACGAGCAGTACTTC. It translates to CASRARGGGTYEQYF.

This clonotype appeared a few times. The chain couples TRBV24-1 to TRBJ2-3, with 8 bases that match TRBD2. The V segment lost 4 bases and the J segment 2 bases; nucleotides outside the gene matches: 7. Looked up from germline, CDR1 is KGHDR and CDR2 is SFDVKD. This CDR3 has 16 amino acids. CDR3 in amino acids: CATSEPGTRDTDTQYF. The CDR3 coding sequence is TGTGCCACCAGTGAGCCCGGGACTAGGGACACAGATACGCAGTATTTT.